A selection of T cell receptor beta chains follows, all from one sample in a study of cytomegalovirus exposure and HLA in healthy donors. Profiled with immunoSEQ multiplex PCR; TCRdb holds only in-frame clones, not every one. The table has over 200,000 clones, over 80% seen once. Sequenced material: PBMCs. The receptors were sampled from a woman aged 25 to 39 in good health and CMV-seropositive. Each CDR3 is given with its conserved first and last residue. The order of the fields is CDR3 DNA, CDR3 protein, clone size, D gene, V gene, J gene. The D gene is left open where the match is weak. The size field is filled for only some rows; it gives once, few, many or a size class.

DNA: TGTGCCAGCAGCTTGTGGAGCACAGATACGCAGTATTTT
CDR3: CASSLWSTDTQYF
size: .
D: .
V: TRBV5-4
J: TRBJ2-3

DNA: TGTGCCAGCAGTGAAGGGGGCCAGCCCCAGCATTTT
CDR3: CASSEGGQPQHF
size: few
D: .
V: TRBV25-1
J: TRBJ1-5

DNA: TGCAGCGTTGGCACGGGCTCCTCTGAGACCCAGTACTTC
CDR3: CSVGTGSSETQYF
size: .
D: .
V: TRBV29-1
J: TRBJ2-5

DNA: TGTGCCAGCAGCGGAAGCGGGGCACACGGCGAGGAAGCTTTCTTT
CDR3: CASSGSGAHGEEAFF
size: .
D: .
V: TRBV9
J: TRBJ1-1

DNA: TGTGCCAGCAGTTCTGCGCTGGACACTGAAGCTTTCTTT
CDR3: CASSSALDTEAFF
size: .
D: .
V: TRBV27
J: TRBJ1-1

DNA: TGTGCCTATTCACAGGGGTTTCGGTCTTCAGTTACGCAGTATTTT
CDR3: CAYSQGFRSSVTQYF
size: .
D: TRBD1
V: TRBV30
J: TRBJ2-3

DNA: TGTGCCAGCAGCTTCGGCGGGGGCGGCACTGAAGCTTTCTTT
CDR3: CASSFGGGGTEAFF
size: .
D: .
V: TRBV7-9
J: TRBJ1-1

DNA: TGTGCCAGCGGGGTAGAGTGGAGGGATCAGCAGTTCTTC
CDR3: CASGVEWRDQQFF
size: .
D: .
V: TRBV7-2
J: TRBJ2-1

DNA: TGTGCCGGGGCCAACGTCCTGACTTTC
CDR3: CAGANVLTF
size: once
D: .
V: TRBV28
J: TRBJ2-6

DNA: TGTGCCAGCAGCTTGAACAGGGACGCCTATGGCTACACCTTC
CDR3: CASSLNRDAYGYTF
size: .
D: .
V: TRBV13
J: TRBJ1-2

DNA: TGTGCCAGCAGGGTTACCTTGCCTGGGGCCAACGTCCTGACTTTC
CDR3: CASRVTLPGANVLTF
size: .
D: .
V: TRBV7-2
J: TRBJ2-6

DNA: TGTGCCAGCAGTGAATCCCCCGGGTTCCGAGAGAGGGGCTACACCTTC
CDR3: CASSESPGFRERGYTF
size: .
D: .
V: TRBV2
J: TRBJ1-2

DNA: TGTGCCAGCAGTGAAGCGCAGAGGGGGCGTCGAACTGAAGCTTTCTTT
CDR3: CASSEAQRGRRTEAFF
size: .
D: TRBD1
V: TRBV2
J: TRBJ1-1

DNA: TGTGCCAGCAGTAGGGGTCCCAATCAGCCCCAGCATTTT
CDR3: CASSRGPNQPQHF
size: .
D: .
V: TRBV27
J: TRBJ1-5

DNA: TGTGCCTGGAGTGTACGTCTTGCTAACTATGGCTACACCTTC
CDR3: CAWSVRLANYGYTF
size: .
D: .
V: TRBV30
J: TRBJ1-2

DNA: TGCAGCGTTGACAAAACGACGGGACACTCACTTAACTATGGCTACACCTTC
CDR3: CSVDKTTGHSLNYGYTF
size: .
D: .
V: TRBV29-1
J: TRBJ1-2

DNA: TGTGCCAGCAGCTTAGACGGCGAGCAGTACTTC
CDR3: CASSLDGEQYF
size: .
D: .
V: TRBV7-6
J: TRBJ2-7

DNA: TGTGCCAGCAGTCCCCAGACAGGGGGTTTCTATGGCTACACCTTC
CDR3: CASSPQTGGFYGYTF
size: once
D: TRBD1
V: TRBV28
J: TRBJ1-2

DNA: TGTGCCACCAGCAGAGAAATCTCCTACGAGCAGTACTTC
CDR3: CATSREISYEQYF
size: few
D: .
V: TRBV15
J: TRBJ2-7

DNA: TGCAGTGCTAGAGGAGGTCACGCGGCTTTCTTT
CDR3: CSARGGHAAFF
size: .
D: .
V: TRBV20-1
J: TRBJ1-1

DNA: TGTGCCAGCTCACCGACGGGGCCTTCCTACAATGAGCAGTTCTTC
CDR3: CASSPTGPSYNEQFF
size: once
D: .
V: TRBV18
J: TRBJ2-1

DNA: TGTGCCAGCAAGTTCTGGGCCGACAATGAGCAGTTCTTC
CDR3: CASKFWADNEQFF
size: .
D: .
V: TRBV2
J: TRBJ2-1

DNA: TGTGCCAGCAGTGAACAAACAGGGGCGCTAGTTGGCGGGGAGCTGTTTTTT
CDR3: CASSEQTGALVGGELFF
size: .
D: TRBD1
V: TRBV2
J: TRBJ2-2

DNA: TGTGCCAGCAGCCAAAAATGGCGTCGGAAGCCCCATTTGGGAAAAGCTTTCTTT
CDR3: CASSQKWRRKPHLGKAFF
size: .
D: .
V: TRBV16
J: TRBJ1-1

DNA: TGTGCCAGCAGTTATTCGCGGGAGCGGGATACGCAGTATTTT
CDR3: CASSYSRERDTQYF
size: .
D: TRBD2
V: TRBV6-5
J: TRBJ2-3

DNA: TGCGCCAGCAGCCAGCCCCGCGACAGAATTCGCTCCAACTATGGCTACACCTTC
CDR3: CASSQPRDRIRSNYGYTF
size: few
D: .
V: TRBV4-1
J: TRBJ1-2

DNA: TGTGCCAGCAGCTTAACCCGTTCCACAGATACGCAGTATTTT
CDR3: CASSLTRSTDTQYF
size: .
D: .
V: TRBV13
J: TRBJ2-3

DNA: TGTGCCAGCAGTGAGCCGGGACTAGGGATAACCTACGAGCAGTACTTC
CDR3: CASSEPGLGITYEQYF
size: .
D: TRBD2
V: TRBV25-1
J: TRBJ2-7

DNA: TGCGCCAGCAGCTTGCGCGGGAGCGACGAGCAGTACTTC
CDR3: CASSLRGSDEQYF
size: .
D: TRBD2
V: TRBV5-1
J: TRBJ2-7

DNA: TGTGCCAGCAGCGGCGACAGGGTTAATGAAGCTTTCTTT
CDR3: CASSGDRVNEAFF
size: .
D: TRBD1
V: TRBV9
J: TRBJ1-1

DNA: TGTGCCAGCAGCCCGGACAGGGGCCACGAGCAGTACTTC
CDR3: CASSPDRGHEQYF
size: .
D: TRBD1
V: TRBV7-2
J: TRBJ2-7

DNA: TGTGCCAGCAGTTTTGGATCGGGCCCACAAGGCTCCCAGTACTTC
CDR3: CASSFGSGPQGSQYF
size: .
D: .
V: TRBV28
J: TRBJ2-5

DNA: TGCGCCAGCAGCTTGAATGGGGAGGGTACTGAAGCTTTCTTT
CDR3: CASSLNGEGTEAFF
size: .
D: .
V: TRBV5-1
J: TRBJ1-1

DNA: TGTGCCAGCAGCTTATATGACGGACCTAACTATGGCTACACCTTC
CDR3: CASSLYDGPNYGYTF
size: .
D: .
V: TRBV7-9
J: TRBJ1-2

DNA: TGCGCCAGCAGCTTGGGCTGGGTATCCTACAATGAGCAGTTCTTC
CDR3: CASSLGWVSYNEQFF
size: .
D: .
V: TRBV5-1
J: TRBJ2-1

DNA: TGTGCCAGCAGCTCTAGACAGGCAGGTGAGCAGTACTTC
CDR3: CASSSRQAGEQYF
size: .
D: .
V: TRBV11-1
J: TRBJ2-7

DNA: TGTGCCAGCAGCCACCCTCCGGGACAGGGAGGAAACATTCAGTACTTC
CDR3: CASSHPPGQGGNIQYF
size: .
D: TRBD1
V: TRBV27
J: TRBJ2-4

DNA: TGTGCCTGGAAACCGTATTGGGATGAAAAACTGTTTTTT
CDR3: CAWKPYWDEKLFF
size: few
D: .
V: TRBV30
J: TRBJ1-4

DNA: TGTGCCAGCAGCCACTCCGGGACTAGCGGGAGGTTGGTCAATGAGCAGTTCTTC
CDR3: CASSHSGTSGRLVNEQFF
size: .
D: TRBD2
V: TRBV9
J: TRBJ2-1

DNA: TGTGCCAACTCCGGGACAGAATCTCCTAGCTCCTACAATGAGCAGTTCTTC
CDR3: CANSGTESPSSYNEQFF
size: .
D: TRBD1
V: TRBV2
J: TRBJ2-1

DNA: TGTGCCTGGAACCCGTTCCCCAGGTTTGGCACTGAAGCTTTCTTT
CDR3: CAWNPFPRFGTEAFF
size: once
D: .
V: TRBV30
J: TRBJ1-1

DNA: TGCGCCAGCAGCTTGATGGGACTCGAGTACCAAGAGACCCAGTACTTC
CDR3: CASSLMGLEYQETQYF
size: .
D: .
V: TRBV5-1
J: TRBJ2-5

DNA: TGTGCCAGCAGCACCCCGACAGGGGCCGAAACCTACGAGCAGTACTTC
CDR3: CASSTPTGAETYEQYF
size: .
D: TRBD1
V: TRBV7-9
J: TRBJ2-7

DNA: TGTGCCAGCGGAAGAGGGACAGGGGACGAGCAGTACTTC
CDR3: CASGRGTGDEQYF
size: .
D: TRBD1
V: TRBV6-5
J: TRBJ2-7

DNA: TGTGCCAGCAGCTTTTTCCTACTCAATGAGCAGTTCTTC
CDR3: CASSFFLLNEQFF
size: .
D: .
V: TRBV7-2
J: TRBJ2-1

DNA: TGTGCCAGCAGTTTGGCCGGGACAGGAGGCTACGAGCAGTACTTC
CDR3: CASSLAGTGGYEQYF
size: .
D: TRBD1
V: TRBV27
J: TRBJ2-7

DNA: TGTGCCAGTAGGTTTTACCGGGAGCTGTTTTTT
CDR3: CASRFYRELFF
size: once
D: .
V: TRBV19
J: TRBJ2-2